The T cell receptor beta chain under discussion was sequenced for a study of blood T cell repertoires in COVID-19. As for the study in general: The United States, Italy and Spain were the sources of the acute and convalescent COVID-19 samples.

The CDR3 runs 18 residues. The V gene's germline CDR1 is LGHNT and CDR2 FRNRAP. The V and J ends lost 1 base and 4 bases respectively, with 21 bases between them. Grouping used clinical history reported by participants in a survey and questionnaire. Clones were sequenced by immunoSEQ multiplex PCR, and TCRdb holds only the in-frame ones, with some missing. This table holds about 160,000 clones, 80% found once. The sequence came from a woman aged 60-75 years who had recovered from COVID-19. This chain uses TRBV12-5 with TRBJ2-3; no clear D. The sequenced sample was PBMCs or T cells enriched from blood (not recorded which). CDR3 sequence (DNA): TGTGCTAGTGGTTTGGGCGTAGACACTCCCGTGGTCCCAGATACGCAGTATTTT. Translating it yields CASGLGVDTPVVPDTQYF.